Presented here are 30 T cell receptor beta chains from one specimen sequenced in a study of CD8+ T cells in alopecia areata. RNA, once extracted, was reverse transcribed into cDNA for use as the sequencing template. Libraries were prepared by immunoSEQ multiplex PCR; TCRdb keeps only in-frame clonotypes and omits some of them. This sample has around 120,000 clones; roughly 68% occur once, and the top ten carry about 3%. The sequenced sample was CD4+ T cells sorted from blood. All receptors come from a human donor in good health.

The chain's CDR3 is CSVVQKPNTEAFF. CDR3 sequence (DNA): TGCAGCGTCGTACAGAAACCGAACACTGAAGCTTTCTTT. The chain recombines TRBV29-1 with TRBJ1-1; D unclear. Trimming pared 6 bases from V and 1 base from J, leaving 12 bases between. The germline V gene encodes CDR1 SQVTM and CDR2 ANQGSEA. CDR3 length: 13 amino acids.

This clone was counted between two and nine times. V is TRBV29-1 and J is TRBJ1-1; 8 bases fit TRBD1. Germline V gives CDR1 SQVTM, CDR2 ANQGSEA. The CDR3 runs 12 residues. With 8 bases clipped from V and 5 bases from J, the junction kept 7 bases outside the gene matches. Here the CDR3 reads CSTGQAGTEAFF. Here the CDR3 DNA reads TGCAGCACGGGACAGGCGGGAACTGAAGCTTTCTTT.

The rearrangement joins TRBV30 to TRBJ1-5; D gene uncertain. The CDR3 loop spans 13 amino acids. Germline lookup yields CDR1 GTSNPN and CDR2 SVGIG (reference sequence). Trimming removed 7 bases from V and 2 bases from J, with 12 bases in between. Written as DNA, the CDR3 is TGTGCCTACCGGGCCAGAGGCAATCAGCCCCAGCATTTT. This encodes CAYRARGNQPQHF.

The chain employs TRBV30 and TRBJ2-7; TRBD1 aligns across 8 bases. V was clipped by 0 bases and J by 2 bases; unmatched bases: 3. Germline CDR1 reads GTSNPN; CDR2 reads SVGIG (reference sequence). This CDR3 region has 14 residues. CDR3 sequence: CAWSVDRGPYEQYF. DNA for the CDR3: TGTGCCTGGAGTGTCGACAGGGGACCCTACGAGCAGTACTTC.

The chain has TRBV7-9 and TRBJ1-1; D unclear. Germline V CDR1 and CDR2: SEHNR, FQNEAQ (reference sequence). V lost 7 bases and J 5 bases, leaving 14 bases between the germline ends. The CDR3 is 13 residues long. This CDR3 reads CASTLNSRTEAFF. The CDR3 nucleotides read TGTGCCAGCACTTTGAACTCCAGGACTGAAGCTTTCTTT. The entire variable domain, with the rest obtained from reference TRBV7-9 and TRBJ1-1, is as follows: DTGVSQNPRHKITKRGQNVTFRCDPISEHNRLYWYRQTLGQGPEFLTYFQNEAQLEKSRLLSDRFSAERPKGSFSTLEIQRTEQGDSAMYLCASTLNSRTEAFFGQGTRLTVV.

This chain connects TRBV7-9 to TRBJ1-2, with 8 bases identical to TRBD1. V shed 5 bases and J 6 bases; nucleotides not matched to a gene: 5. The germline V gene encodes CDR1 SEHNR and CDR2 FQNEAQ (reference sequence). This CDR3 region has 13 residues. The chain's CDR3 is CASSRTGSDGYTF. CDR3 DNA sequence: TGTGCCAGCAGCCGGACAGGGAGTGATGGCTACACCTTC.

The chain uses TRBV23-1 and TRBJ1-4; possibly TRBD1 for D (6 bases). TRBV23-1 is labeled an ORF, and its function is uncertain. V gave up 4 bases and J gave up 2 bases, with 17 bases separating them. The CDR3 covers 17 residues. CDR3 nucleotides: TGCGCCAGCAGTCGACGCGACAGGCTTCTGACTAATGAAAAACTGTTTTTT. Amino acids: CASSRRDRLLTNEKLFF.

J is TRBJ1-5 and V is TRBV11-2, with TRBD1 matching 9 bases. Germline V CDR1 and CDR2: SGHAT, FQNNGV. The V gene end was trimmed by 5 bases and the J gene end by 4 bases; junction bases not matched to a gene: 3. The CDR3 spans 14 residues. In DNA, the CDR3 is TGTGCCAGCAGCCCGACAGGGGGGAATCAGCCCCAGCATTTT. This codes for CASSPTGGNQPQHF.

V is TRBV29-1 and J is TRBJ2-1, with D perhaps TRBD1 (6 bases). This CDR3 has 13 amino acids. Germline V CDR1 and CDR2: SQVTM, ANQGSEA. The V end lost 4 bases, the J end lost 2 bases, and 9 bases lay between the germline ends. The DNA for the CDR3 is TGCAGCGTTGGGACAGCCACCTACAATGAGCAGTTCTTC. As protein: CSVGTATYNEQFF.

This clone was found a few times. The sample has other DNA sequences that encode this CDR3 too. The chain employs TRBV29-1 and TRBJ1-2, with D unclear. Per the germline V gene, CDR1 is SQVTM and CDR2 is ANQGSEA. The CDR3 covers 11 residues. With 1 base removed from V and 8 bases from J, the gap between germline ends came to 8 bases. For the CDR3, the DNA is TGCAGCGTTGAAGTACGGGGAGGCTACACCTTC. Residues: CSVEVRGGYTF.

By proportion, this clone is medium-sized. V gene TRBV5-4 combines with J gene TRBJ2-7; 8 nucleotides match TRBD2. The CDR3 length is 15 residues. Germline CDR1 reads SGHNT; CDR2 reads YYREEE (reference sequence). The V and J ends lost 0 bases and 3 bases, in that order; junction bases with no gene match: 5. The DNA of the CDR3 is TGTGCCAGCAGCTTGGCTGTAGCGGGGAACTACGAGCAGTACTTC. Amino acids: CASSLAVAGNYEQYF.

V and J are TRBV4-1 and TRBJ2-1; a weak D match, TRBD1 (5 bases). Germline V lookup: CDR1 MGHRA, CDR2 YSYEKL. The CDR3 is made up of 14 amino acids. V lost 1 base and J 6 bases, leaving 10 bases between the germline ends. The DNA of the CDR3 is TGCGCCAGCAGCCAAGTTTGGCAGGGCAATGAGCAGTTCTTC. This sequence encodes CASSQVWQGNEQFF.

In nucleotides, the CDR3 is TGTGCCAGCAGCTCTCGGGACAGGGGACTAGCGGGGGGGAATACGCAGTATTTT. This translates into CASSSRDRGLAGGNTQYF. V usage is TRBV7-6 and J usage is TRBJ2-3; 16 nucleotides match TRBD2. The CDR3 consists of 18 residues. After removal of 4 bases from V and 7 bases from J, the junction contained 11 bases not matched to a gene. Germline V gene lookup returns CDR1 SGHVS and CDR2 FNYEAQ.

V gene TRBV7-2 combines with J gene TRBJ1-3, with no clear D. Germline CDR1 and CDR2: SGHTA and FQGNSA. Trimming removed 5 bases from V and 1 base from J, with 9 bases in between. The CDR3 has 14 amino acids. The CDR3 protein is CASSRDRSGNTIYF. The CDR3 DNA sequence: TGTGCCAGCAGCCGAGATAGGTCTGGAAACACCATATATTTT.

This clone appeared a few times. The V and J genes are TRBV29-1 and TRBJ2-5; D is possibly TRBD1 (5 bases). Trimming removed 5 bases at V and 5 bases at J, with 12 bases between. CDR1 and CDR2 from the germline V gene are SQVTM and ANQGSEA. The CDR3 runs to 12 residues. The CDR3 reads CSVRQQRETQYF. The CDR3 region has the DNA TGCAGCGTTCGACAGCAACGGGAGACCCAGTACTTC.

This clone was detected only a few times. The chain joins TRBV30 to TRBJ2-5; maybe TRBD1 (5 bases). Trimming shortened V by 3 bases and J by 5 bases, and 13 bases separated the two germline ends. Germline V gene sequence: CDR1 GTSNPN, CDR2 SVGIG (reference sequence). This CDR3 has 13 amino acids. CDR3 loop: CAWRKGFVETQYF. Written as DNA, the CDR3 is TGTGCCTGGAGGAAGGGGTTCGTCGAGACCCAGTACTTC.

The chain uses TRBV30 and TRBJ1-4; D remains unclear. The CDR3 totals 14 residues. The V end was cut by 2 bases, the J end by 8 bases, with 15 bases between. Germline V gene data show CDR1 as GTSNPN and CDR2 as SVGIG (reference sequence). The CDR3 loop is CAWSNGVIREKLFF. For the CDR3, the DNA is TGTGCCTGGAGTAACGGGGTTATCCGAGAAAAACTGTTTTTT. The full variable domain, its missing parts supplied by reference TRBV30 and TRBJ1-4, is SQTIHQWPATLVQPVGSPLSLECTVEGTSNPNLYWYRQAAGRGLQLLFYSVGIGQISSEVPQNLSASRPQDRQFILSSKKLLLSDSGFYLCAWSNGVIREKLFFGSGTQLSVL.

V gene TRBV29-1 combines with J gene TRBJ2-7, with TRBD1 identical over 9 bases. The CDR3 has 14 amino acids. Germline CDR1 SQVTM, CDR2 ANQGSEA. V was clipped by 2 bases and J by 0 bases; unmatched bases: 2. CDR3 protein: CSVEKGQGSYEQYF. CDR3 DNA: TGCAGCGTTGAAAAGGGACAGGGCTCCTACGAGCAGTACTTC.

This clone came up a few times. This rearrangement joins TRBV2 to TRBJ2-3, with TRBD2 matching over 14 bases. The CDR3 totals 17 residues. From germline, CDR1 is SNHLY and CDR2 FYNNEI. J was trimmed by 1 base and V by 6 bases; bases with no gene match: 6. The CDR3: CASSPETSGGGTDTQYF. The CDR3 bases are TGTGCCAGCAGCCCCGAGACTAGCGGGGGGGGCACAGATACGCAGTATTTT.

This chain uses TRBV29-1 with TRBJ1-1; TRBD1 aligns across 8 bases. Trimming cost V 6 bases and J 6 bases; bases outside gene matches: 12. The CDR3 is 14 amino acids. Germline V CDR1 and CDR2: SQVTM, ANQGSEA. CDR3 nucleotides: TGCAGCGTCCCAAAGCAGACAGGGGCCGCTGAAGCTTTCTTT. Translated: CSVPKQTGAAEAFF.

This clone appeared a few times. In DNA form, the CDR3 reads TGCGCCAGCAGTCTAGGGCCGAATACTACAGATACGCAGTATTTT. It encodes CASSLGPNTTDTQYF. The V call is TRBV23-1, the J call TRBJ2-3, with no clear D. TRBV23-1 is labeled an ORF, and its function is uncertain. The CDR3 runs to 15 residues. V was cut by 4 bases and J by 3 bases, with 14 bases left in between.

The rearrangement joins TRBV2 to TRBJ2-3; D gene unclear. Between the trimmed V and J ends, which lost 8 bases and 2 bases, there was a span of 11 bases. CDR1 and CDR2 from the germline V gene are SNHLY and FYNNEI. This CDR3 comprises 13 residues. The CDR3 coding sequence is TGTGCCAGCCTGCTAGATTTCACAGATACGCAGTATTTT. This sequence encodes CASLLDFTDTQYF. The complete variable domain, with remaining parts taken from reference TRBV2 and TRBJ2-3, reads EPEVTQTPSHQVTQMGQEVILRCVPISNHLYFYWYRQILGQKVEFLVSFYNNEISEKSEIFDDQFSVERPDGSNFTLKIRSTKLEDSAMYFCASLLDFTDTQYFGPGTRLTVL.

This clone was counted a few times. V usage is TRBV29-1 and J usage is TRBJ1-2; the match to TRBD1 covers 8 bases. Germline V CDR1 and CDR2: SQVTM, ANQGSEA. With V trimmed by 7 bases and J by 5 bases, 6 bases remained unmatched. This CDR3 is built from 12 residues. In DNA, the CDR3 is TGCAGCGGCCGGACAGGGCAGTATGGCTACACCTTC. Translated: CSGRTGQYGYTF.

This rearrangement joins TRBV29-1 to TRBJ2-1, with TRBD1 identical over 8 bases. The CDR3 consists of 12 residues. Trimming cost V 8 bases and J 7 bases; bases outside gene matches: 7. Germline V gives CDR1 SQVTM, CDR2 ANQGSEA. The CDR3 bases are TGCAGCACCCGGACAGGGTCGAATGAGCAGTTCTTC. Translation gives CSTRTGSNEQFF.

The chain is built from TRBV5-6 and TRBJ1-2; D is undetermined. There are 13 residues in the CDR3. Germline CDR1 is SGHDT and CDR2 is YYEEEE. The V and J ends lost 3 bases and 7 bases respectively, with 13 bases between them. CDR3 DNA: TGTGCCAGCAGCTCGACGGACCTGGTTGGCTACACCTTC. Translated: CASSSTDLVGYTF. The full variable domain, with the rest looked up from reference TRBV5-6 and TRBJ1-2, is DAGVTQSPTHLIKTRGQQVTLRCSPKSGHDTVSWYQQALGQGPQFIFQYYEEEERQRGNFPDRFSGHQFPNYSSELNVNALLLGDSALYLCASSSTDLVGYTFGSGTRLTVV.

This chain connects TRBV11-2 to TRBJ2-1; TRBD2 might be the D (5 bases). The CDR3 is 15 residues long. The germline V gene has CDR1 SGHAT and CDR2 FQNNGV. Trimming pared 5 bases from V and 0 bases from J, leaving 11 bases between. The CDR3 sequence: CASSRLSHSYNEQFF. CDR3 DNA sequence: TGTGCCAGCAGCCGACTATCTCACTCCTACAATGAGCAGTTCTTC.

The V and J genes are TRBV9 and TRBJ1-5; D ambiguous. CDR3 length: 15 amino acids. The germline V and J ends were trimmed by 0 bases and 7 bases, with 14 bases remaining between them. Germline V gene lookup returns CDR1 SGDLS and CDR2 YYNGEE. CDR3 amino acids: CASSVGEGGSQPQHF. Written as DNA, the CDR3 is TGTGCCAGCAGCGTAGGGGAAGGAGGATCACAGCCCCAGCATTTT.

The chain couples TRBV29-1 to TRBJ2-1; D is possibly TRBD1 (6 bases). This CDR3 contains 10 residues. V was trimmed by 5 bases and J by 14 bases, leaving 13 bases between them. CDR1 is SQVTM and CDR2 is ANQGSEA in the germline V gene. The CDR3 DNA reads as TGCAGCGTTACTCAGGGGTCGGAGTTCTTC. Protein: CSVTQGSEFF.

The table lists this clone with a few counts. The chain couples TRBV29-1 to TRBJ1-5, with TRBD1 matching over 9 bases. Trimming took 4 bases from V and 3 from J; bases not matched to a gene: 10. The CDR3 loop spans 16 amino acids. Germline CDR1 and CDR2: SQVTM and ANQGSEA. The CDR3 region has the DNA TGCAGCGTTGGCGGAGTGACAGGGGGACCCAATCAGCCCCAGCATTTT. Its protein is CSVGGVTGGPNQPQHF.

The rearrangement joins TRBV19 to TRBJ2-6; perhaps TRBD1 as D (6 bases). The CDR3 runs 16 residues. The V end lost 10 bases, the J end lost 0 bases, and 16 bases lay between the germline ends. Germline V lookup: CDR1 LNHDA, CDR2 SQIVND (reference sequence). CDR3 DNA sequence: TGTGCCACTGTACAGGGACCGAGCTCTGGGGCCAACGTCCTGACTTTC. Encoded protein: CATVQGPSSGANVLTF.